This T cell receptor beta chain was obtained from a study of shared clonotypes between healthy human individuals. Points from the study as a whole: Blood alone was sampled, and tissue repertoires likely differ. As a rule, naive subsets had a larger estimated richness than memory subsets.

J gave up 2 bases and V 4 bases, and 6 bases lay outside the gene matches. CDR3 length equals 15 residues. Germline CDR1 SGHRS, CDR2 YFSETQ. Profiled with immunoSEQ multiplex PCR; TCRdb holds only in-frame clones, not every one. This sample yields around 690,000 clones, of which roughly 88% are seen a single time; about 33% belongs to the top ten. Regarding this clone: Its specificity is unknown.

Sequenced: memory CD8+ T cells from PBMCs. Subset of the sample: CD45RO+ cells pooled with CCR7-negative TemRA cells. The V and J genes are TRBV5-1 and TRBJ2-1; 7 bases are a match to TRBD2. The sequence came from a man aged 18 to 35 in good health. Some clones in this sample may be carry-over from other donors' samples. CDR3 loop: CASSAREMAYNEQFF. The CDR3 DNA reads as TGCGCCAGCAGCGCGCGGGAGATGGCCTACAATGAGCAGTTCTTC. The variable domain in full, with the rest retrieved from reference TRBV5-1 and TRBJ2-1, is KAGVTQTPRYLIKTRGQQVTLSCSPISGHRSVSWYQQTPGQGLQFLFEYFSETQRNKGNFPGRFSGRQFSNSRSEMNVSTLELGDSALYLCASSAREMAYNEQFFGPGTRLTVL.